This entry lists 4 T cell receptor beta chains sequenced from one sample in a study of vaccination effects on CD4 cells after COVID-19. These receptors lack a known antigen. After expansion with viral peptide pools in the ViraFEST assay, antigen-specific CD4+ T cells were sequenced. CD4+ T cells were isolated after approximately 10 days of culture. According to the study, vaccine recipients showed no prior SARS-CoV-2 infection and negative nucleocapsid antibodies. Here immunoSEQ multiplex PCR was the method, and the copy in TCRdb shows in-frame clones only, minus some. The sample includes more than 30,000 clones, under 70% of them seen just once. This sample comprised CD4+ T cells from PBMCs cultured with HCoV-OC43 spike peptides, obtained before COVID-19 vaccination. The subset denotes: HCoV-OC43 spike overlapping peptide pool stimulation. The receptors were gathered from a human donor who received a COVID-19 vaccine.

This clone has a single count. The chain has TRBV11-2 and TRBJ1-4, with D perhaps matching TRBD1 (6 bases). The germline V gene has CDR1 SGHAT and CDR2 FQNNGV. There are 15 residues in the CDR3. The V end was cut by 1 base, the J end by 5 bases, with 11 bases between. This CDR3 is CASSLVWGLNEKLFF. The CDR3 region has the DNA TGTGCCAGCAGCTTAGTGTGGGGGCTGAATGAAAAACTGTTTTTT.

The genes are TRBV20-1 and TRBJ2-3; 8 bases fit TRBD1. The ends lost 3 bases at V and 0 bases at J; junction bases unmatched: 8. The CDR3 is 16 residues long. Germline V lookup: CDR1 DFQATT, CDR2 SNEGSKA (reference sequence). The CDR3 loop reads CSASDPRTGSTDTQYF. The CDR3 DNA sequence: TGCAGTGCTAGTGATCCTCGGACAGGGAGCACAGATACGCAGTATTTT.

In regard to this clone: Within the sample, other DNA sequences also encode this same CDR3. V is TRBV5-1 and J is TRBJ2-2, with 10 bases lining up with TRBD1. The CDR3 extends over 15 amino acids. The trim removed 0 bases at V and 4 bases at J, leaving 0 bases unmatched. Germline CDR1 is SGHRS and CDR2 is YFSETQ. CDR3 DNA: TGCGCCAGCAGCTTGGGGACAGGGGGCACCGGGGAGCTGTTTTTT. It encodes CASSLGTGGTGELFF.

The chain is built from TRBV10-1 and TRBJ1-1; no clear D gene. The germline gives CDR1 WNHNN, CDR2 SYGVQD (reference sequence). The CDR3 loop spans 13 amino acids. The V end was cut by 7 bases, the J end by 5 bases, with 14 bases between. CDR3 sequence (DNA): TGCGCCAGCACCTCCGGTGGTTTTACTGAAGCTTTCTTT. It codes for CASTSGGFTEAFF.